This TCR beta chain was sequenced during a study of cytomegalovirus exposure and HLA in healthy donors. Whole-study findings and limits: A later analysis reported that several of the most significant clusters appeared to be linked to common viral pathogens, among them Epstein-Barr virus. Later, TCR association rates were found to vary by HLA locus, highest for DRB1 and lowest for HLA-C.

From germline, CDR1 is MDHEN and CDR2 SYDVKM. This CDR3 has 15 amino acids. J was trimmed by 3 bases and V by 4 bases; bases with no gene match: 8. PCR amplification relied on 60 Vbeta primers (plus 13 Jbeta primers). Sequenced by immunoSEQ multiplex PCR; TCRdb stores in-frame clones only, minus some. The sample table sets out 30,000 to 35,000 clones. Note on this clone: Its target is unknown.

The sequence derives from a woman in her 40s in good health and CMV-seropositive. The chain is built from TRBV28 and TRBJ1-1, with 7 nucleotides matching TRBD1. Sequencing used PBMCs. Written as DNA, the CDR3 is TGTGCCAGCAGTTCCGGACAGGTCAGGGACACTGAAGCTTTCTTT. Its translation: CASSSGQVRDTEAFF.